A single sample gave rise to the 6 T cell receptor beta chains below, sequenced in a study of blood T cell repertoires in COVID-19. Data came from immunoSEQ multiplex PCR; TCRdb stores just in-frame clones and leaves some out. There are 200,000 to 250,000 clones in the sample; 90% to 95% occur only once, and approximately 1.2% lies in the top ten. The specimen sequenced was peripheral blood. Receptor source: a man aged 30 to 39 with acute or convalescent COVID-19.

This chain joins TRBV2 and TRBJ1-5; D gene unclear. The CDR3 sequence is 17 residues long. Trimming shortened V by 5 bases and J by 2 bases, and 19 bases separated the two germline ends. The germline gives CDR1 SNHLY, CDR2 FYNNEI. The CDR3 nucleotides read TGTGCCAGCAGTTCGCAATGGCTCCCCGAGGGCAATCAGCCCCAGCATTTT. Amino acid sequence: CASSSQWLPEGNQPQHF.

J is TRBJ1-1 and V is TRBV30, with 7 positions matching TRBD1. The CDR3 is 14 amino acids. The germline V gene encodes CDR1 GTSNPN and CDR2 SVGIG (reference sequence). Trimming at V came to 5 bases and at J to 6 bases, leaving 12 bases not matched to a gene. In DNA, the CDR3 is TGTGCCTGGTCAAAGGACAGGCTCGGGGCTGAAGCTTTCTTT. Amino acid sequence: CAWSKDRLGAEAFF.

The DNA for the CDR3 is TGTGCCACCAGTGTTCTGACAGGGGACACTGAAGCTTTCTTT. This translates into CATSVLTGDTEAFF. This chain joins TRBV24-1 and TRBJ1-1; 8 positions match TRBD1. Trimming removed 5 bases from V and 3 bases from J; junction bases left unmatched: 4. Germline V gives CDR1 KGHDR, CDR2 SFDVKD. CDR3 size: 14 residues.

The V call is TRBV7-9, the J call TRBJ2-3, with D maybe TRBD1 (6 bases). Germline V lookup: CDR1 SEHNR, CDR2 FQNEAQ (reference sequence). V was clipped by 5 bases and J by 2 bases, with 11 bases between them. CDR3 length: 14 amino acids. The CDR3 DNA sequence: TGTGCCAGCAGCCGGACAGCCGACACAGATACGCAGTATTTT. Its translation is CASSRTADTDTQYF.

This clone turned up a few times. The chain uses TRBV6-6 and TRBJ1-5; no firm D call. The CDR3 loop spans 14 amino acids. Trimming took 1 base from V and 8 from J, leaving 12 bases between them. Germline CDR1 MNHNY, CDR2 SVGAGI (reference sequence). CDR3: CASSYLEGWKPQHF. The CDR3 DNA reads as TGTGCCAGCAGTTACTTGGAGGGTTGGAAGCCCCAGCATTTT.

The chain employs TRBV29-1 and TRBJ1-1; a weak D match, TRBD1 (6 bases). Germline V gene data show CDR1 as SQVTM and CDR2 as ANQGSEA. The CDR3 is made up of 12 amino acids. Between the trimmed V and J ends, which lost 4 bases and 5 bases, there was a span of 11 bases. Here the CDR3 reads CSVGQASTEAFF. DNA for the CDR3: TGCAGCGTTGGACAGGCGAGTACTGAAGCTTTCTTT.